This TCR beta chain came from a study of T cells after yellow fever vaccination (dated by TCRdb to between 2019 and 2020). With regard to the full study: The SMART-Seq v4 Ultra Low Input RNA kit was used to prepare libraries from fractions with low cell numbers. To follow T-cell clones before and after both primary and booster YFV17D yellow fever vaccination, bulk TCR alpha and beta repertoires underwent longitudinal sequencing. The cohort comprised two healthy male donors, one aged 18 to 30 and one aged 30 to 39 years. Bulk PBMC replicates and cell subsets were isolated from blood drawn at multiple timepoints before and after both primary and secondary immunization. The full study reports these points: Most clones expanded after primary vaccination were re-detected after the booster (around 96% of CD4 and around 88% of CD8), suggesting broad memory maintenance. A small share of clonotypes occurred in both CD4 and CD8 compartments, likely arising from convergent recombination. Compared with the primary T-cell response, the secondary T-cell response was faster but weaker, reaching its peak on day 5 rather than on day 15. Computational filtering was needed because FACS-sorted repertoires could contain abundant contaminating clonotypes from the bulk population. Only two donors were included in the study, so the extent to which the findings can be generalized is limited.

The sample's treatment or condition label is to be understood as: live attenuated yellow fever vaccine strain. A standard Ficoll-Paque protocol was used to isolate PBMCs from peripheral blood. Dynabeads CD4 and CD8 positive selection kits were used to isolate the CD4 and CD8 T-cell fractions. TriZol was used to extract RNA from bulk PBMCs, CD4 and CD8 fractions, and dextramer-positive and dextramer-negative fractions. TCR cDNA was made using 5'RACE template switching, a step that added a universal primer site and unique molecular identifiers. Priming of cDNA synthesis was performed from both the TCR alpha and TCR beta constant segments. Library amplification used two PCR steps, and the second PCR step added sample barcodes and sequencing adapters. Sequencing of the libraries was done on either Illumina HiSeq 2500 (2x100 bp) or NovaSeq (2x150 bp). The paper's data handling went like this. MIGEC was used to demultiplex reads and collapse the reads into UMI consensus sequences, and MiXCR was used for V(D)J alignment. Clonotypes responding to the vaccine were identified with edgeR on replicate PBMC samples, with the criteria of FDR below 0.01 and a log2 fold change above 5 up to day 15. Each bulk clonotype received a CD4 or CD8 identity based on whether the sequenced CD4 or CD8 repertoire contained that clonotype at higher abundance. Clones were called with MiXCR by TCRdb after fastp trimmed the public reads at Q25, and only in-frame beta chains were retained. Every CDR3 protein is listed once, alongside the most common genes and DNA of its rows. The V and J calls follow TCRdb's processing rather than the paper's. For this sample the table gives 230,000 or so distinct CDR3 sequences, of which over 6.5% were detected only once. More than 0.85% of the sample is in the top ten clones.

On this clonotype: Its antigen is not yet known. There are no base qualities to consult, and no much larger clone falls within one base.

The CDR3 goes from the cysteine to the phenylalanine over 14 residues. The sequence is cut down to CDR3 DNA, 42 bases in frame from base 1. V is trimmed back by 5 bases and J by 5 bases, and the junction contains 7 bases that no gene match accounts for. Looking up the germline V gene yields CDR1 MDHEN and CDR2 SYDVKM. The sequence was collected from a man aged 25-45 years who received the YFV17D yellow fever vaccine. The sequence links TRBV28 to TRBJ2-5; 8 bases in the junction line up with TRBD1. Sequenced here: CD4+ T cells sorted from PBMCs, sampled on the day of the yellow fever booster vaccination. The DNA reads as follows: TGTGCCAGCAGTATGTCAGGGGGCGCGGAGACCCAGTACTTC. Translated, this gives CASSMSGGAETQYF.